This T cell receptor beta chain emerged from a study of control samples from healthy donors and cancer patients (dated by TCRdb to 2018 to 2021). Germline trimming: 0 bases from V, 1 base from J; junction bases outside gene matches: 25. From the germline V gene (reference sequence), CDR1 is GTSNPN and CDR2 is SVGIG. From cysteine to phenylalanine, the CDR3 is 24 amino acids long. The DNA shown is the 72-base CDR3, in frame from base 1. Libraries were made using the immunoSEQ multiplex PCR assay. What TCRdb holds here is the immuneACCESS table cut down to in-frame rearrangements. Part of the clones is not present; checked against another copy, under half of the missing clones reflect an unresolved V gene, and the others are unexplained. Recorded for this sample are about 100,000 clones; around 89% of them occurred a single time. Together, the top ten hold about 8% of the sample. Of note for this clone: Its antigen is still unknown. Per-base quality was not reported, and no clone a single base away is much larger than it.

This sequence originates from a man aged 30-40 years in good health. The chain uses TRBV30 and TRBJ2-6; 9 bases in between match TRBD1. Source material: blood. The CDR3 reads CAWSVLPGQGSRSVERSGANVLTF. The DNA sequence reads TGTGCCTGGAGTGTCCTACCGGGACAGGGAAGTCGGAGCGTAGAGAGGTCTGGGGCCAACGTCCTGACTTTC. The full variable domain, with segments outside the CDR3 supplied by the reference TRBV30 and TRBJ2-6 proteins, appears as SQTIHQWPATLVQPVGSPLSLECTVEGTSNPNLYWYRQAAGRGLQLLFYSVGIGQISSEVPQNLSASRPQDRQFILSSKKLLLSDSGFYLCAWSVLPGQGSRSVERSGANVLTFGAGSRLTVL.